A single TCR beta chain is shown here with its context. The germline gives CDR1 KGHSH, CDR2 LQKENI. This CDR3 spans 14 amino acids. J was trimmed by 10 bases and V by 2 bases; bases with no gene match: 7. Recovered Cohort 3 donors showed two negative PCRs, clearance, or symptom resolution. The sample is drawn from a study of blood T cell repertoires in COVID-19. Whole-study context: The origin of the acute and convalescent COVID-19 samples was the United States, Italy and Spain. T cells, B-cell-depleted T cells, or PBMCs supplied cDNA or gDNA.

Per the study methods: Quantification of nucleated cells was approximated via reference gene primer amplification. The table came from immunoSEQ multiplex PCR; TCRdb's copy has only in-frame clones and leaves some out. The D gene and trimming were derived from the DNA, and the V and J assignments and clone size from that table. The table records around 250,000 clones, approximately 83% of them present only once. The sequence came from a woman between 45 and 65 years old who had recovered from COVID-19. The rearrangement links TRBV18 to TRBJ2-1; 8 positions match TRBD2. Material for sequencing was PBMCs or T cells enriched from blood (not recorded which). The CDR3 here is CASSPDLAGGEQFF. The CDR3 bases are TGTGCCAGCTCACCAGACCTCGCGGGGGGCGAGCAGTTCTTC.